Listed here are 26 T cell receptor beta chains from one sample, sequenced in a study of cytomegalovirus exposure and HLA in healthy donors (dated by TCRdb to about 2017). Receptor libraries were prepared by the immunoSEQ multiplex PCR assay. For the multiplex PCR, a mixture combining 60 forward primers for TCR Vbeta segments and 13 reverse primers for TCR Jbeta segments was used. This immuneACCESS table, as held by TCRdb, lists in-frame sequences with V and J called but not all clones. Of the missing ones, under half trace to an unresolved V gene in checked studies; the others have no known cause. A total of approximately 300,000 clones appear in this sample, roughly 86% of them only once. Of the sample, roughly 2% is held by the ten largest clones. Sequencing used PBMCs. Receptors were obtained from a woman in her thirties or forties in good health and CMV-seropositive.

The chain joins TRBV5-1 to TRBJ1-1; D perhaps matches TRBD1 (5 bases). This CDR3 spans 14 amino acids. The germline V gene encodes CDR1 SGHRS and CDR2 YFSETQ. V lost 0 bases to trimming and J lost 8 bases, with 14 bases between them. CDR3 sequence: CASSLEGRAWEAFF. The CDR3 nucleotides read TGCGCCAGCAGCTTGGAGGGCAGGGCTTGGGAAGCTTTCTTT.

CDR3 bases: TGTGCCAGCAATAGGGGGCAGAACACTGAAGCTTTCTTT. It is translated as CASNRGQNTEAFF. This chain connects TRBV6-5 to TRBJ1-1; 7 bases are a match to TRBD1. Germline V gives CDR1 MNHEY, CDR2 SVGAGI. This CDR3 has 13 residues. J lost 1 base, V lost 7 bases, and 3 bases had no gene match.

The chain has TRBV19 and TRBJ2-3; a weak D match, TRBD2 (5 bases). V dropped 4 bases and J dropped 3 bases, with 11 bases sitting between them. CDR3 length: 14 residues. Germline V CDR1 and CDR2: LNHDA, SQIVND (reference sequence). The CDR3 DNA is TGTGCCAGTAGTACCGGACTGCGGACAGATACGCAGTATTTT. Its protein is CASSTGLRTDTQYF.

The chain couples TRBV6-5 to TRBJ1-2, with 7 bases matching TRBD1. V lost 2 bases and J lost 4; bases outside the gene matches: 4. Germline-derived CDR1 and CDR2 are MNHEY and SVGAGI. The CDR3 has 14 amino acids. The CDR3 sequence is CASSYGDRFYGYTF. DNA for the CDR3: TGTGCCAGCAGTTACGGGGACAGATTCTATGGCTACACCTTC.

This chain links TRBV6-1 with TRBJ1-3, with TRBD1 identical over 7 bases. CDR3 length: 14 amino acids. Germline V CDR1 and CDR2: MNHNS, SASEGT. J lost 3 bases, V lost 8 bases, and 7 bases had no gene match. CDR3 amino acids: CASDTGTVGNTIYF. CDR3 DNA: TGTGCCAGCGATACCGGGACAGTTGGAAACACCATATATTTT.

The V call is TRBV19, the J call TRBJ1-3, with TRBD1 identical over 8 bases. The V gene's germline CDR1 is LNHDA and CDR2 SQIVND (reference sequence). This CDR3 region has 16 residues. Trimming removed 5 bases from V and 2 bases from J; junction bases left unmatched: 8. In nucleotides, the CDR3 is TGTGCCAGTAGTTTGAGACAGGGGCTGGCTGGAAACACCATATATTTT. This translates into CASSLRQGLAGNTIYF.

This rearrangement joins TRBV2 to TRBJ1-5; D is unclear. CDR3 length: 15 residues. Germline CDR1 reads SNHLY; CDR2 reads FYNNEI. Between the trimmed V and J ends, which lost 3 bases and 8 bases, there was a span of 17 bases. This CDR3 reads CASSDGGEGWKPQHF. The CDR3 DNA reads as TGTGCCAGCAGTGATGGCGGAGAGGGATGGAAGCCCCAGCATTTT.

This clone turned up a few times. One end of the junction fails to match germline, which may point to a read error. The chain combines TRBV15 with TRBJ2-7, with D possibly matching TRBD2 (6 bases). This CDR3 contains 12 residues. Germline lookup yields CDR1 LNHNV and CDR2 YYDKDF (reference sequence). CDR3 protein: CATSKLATREFF. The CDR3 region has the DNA TGTGCCACCAGCAAATTAGCCACCCGGGAGTTTTTC.

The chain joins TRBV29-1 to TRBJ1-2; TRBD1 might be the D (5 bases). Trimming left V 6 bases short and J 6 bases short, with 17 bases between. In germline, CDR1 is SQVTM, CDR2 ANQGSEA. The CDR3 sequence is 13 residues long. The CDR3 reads CSVTDTGGHGYTF. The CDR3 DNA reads TGCAGCGTGACGGACACGGGAGGACATGGCTACACCTTC. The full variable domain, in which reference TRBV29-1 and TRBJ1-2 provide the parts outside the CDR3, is SAVISQKPSRDICQRGTSLTIQCQVDSQVTMMFWYRQQPGQSLTLIATANQGSEATYESGFVIDKFPISRPNLTFSTLTVSNMSPEDSSIYLCSVTDTGGHGYTFGSGTRLTVV.

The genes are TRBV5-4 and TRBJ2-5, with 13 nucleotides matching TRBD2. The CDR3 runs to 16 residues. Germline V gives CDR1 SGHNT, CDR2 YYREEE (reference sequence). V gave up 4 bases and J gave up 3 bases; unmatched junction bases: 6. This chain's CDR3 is CASSPGLAGAEETQYF. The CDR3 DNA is TGTGCCAGCAGCCCCGGACTAGCGGGAGCCGAAGAGACCCAGTACTTC.

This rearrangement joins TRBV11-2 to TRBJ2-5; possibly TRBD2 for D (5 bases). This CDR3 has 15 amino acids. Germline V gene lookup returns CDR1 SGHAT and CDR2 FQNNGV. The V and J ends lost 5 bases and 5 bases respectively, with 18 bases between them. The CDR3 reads CASSGRLATGETQYF. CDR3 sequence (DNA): TGTGCCAGCAGCGGCAGGCTAGCAACGGGGGAGACCCAGTACTTC.

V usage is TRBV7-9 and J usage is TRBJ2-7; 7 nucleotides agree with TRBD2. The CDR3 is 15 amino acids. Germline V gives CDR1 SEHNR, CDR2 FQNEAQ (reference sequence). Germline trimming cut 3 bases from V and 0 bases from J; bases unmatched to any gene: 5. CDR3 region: CASSLSWDYSYEQYF. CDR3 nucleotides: TGTGCCAGCAGCTTGTCATGGGACTACTCCTACGAGCAGTACTTC. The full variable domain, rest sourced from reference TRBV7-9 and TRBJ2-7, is DTGVSQNPRHKITKRGQNVTFRCDPISEHNRLYWYRQTLGQGPEFLTYFQNEAQLEKSRLLSDRFSAERPKGSFSTLEIQRTEQGDSAMYLCASSLSWDYSYEQYFGPGTRLTVT.

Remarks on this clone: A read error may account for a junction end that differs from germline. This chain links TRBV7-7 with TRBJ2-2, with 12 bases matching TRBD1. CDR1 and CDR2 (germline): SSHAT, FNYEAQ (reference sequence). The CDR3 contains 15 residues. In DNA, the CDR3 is TGTGCTAGCAGCTTAGGGACAGGGGGCAACGGGGAGCTGTTTTTT. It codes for CASSLGTGGNGELFF.

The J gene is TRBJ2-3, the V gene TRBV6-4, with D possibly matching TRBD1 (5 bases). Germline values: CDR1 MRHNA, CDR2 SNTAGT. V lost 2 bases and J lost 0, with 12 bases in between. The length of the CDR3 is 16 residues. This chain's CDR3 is CASSDPDTSSTDTQYF. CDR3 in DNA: TGTGCCAGCAGTGACCCGGACACCTCTAGCACAGATACGCAGTATTTT.

In DNA form, the CDR3 reads TGTGCCAGCAGAAAGGGGGAAAAACTGTTTTTT. Translated: CASRKGEKLFF. This chain links TRBV27 with TRBJ1-4; D possibly corresponds to TRBD1 (5 bases). Germline V gene data show CDR1 as MNHEY and CDR2 as SMNVEV (reference sequence). This CDR3 region has 11 residues. Trimming cost V 6 bases and J 8 bases, with 7 bases left between them.

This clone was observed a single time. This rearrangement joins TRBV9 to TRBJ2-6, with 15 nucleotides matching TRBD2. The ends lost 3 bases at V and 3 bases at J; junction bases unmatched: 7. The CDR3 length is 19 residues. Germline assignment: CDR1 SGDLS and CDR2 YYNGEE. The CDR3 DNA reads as TGTGCCAGCAGCGCTAGGACGGGACTAGCGGGAGGTGGGGCCAACGTCCTGACTTTC. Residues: CASSARTGLAGGGANVLTF. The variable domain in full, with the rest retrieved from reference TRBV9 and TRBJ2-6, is DSGVTQTPKHLITATGQRVTLRCSPRSGDLSVYWYQQSLDQGLQFLIQYYNGEERAKGNILERFSAQQFPDLHSELNLSSLELGDSALYFCASSARTGLAGGGANVLTFGAGSRLTVL.

The DNA for the CDR3 is TGTGCCAGCAGCGAGTCTTCTAGCGGTCATACGCAGTATTTT. Translation gives CASSESSSGHTQYF. V gene TRBV7-7 combines with J gene TRBJ2-3; TRBD2 aligns across 7 bases. The ends lost 5 bases at V and 7 bases at J; junction bases unmatched: 9. CDR3 length: 14 amino acids. Germline CDR1 is SSHAT and CDR2 is FNYEAQ (reference sequence).

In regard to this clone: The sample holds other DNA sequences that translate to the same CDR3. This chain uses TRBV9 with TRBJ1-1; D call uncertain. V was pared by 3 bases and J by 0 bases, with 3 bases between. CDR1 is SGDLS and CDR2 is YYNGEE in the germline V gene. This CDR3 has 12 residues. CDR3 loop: CASSALNTEAFF. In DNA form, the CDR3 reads TGTGCCAGCAGCGCTTTGAACACTGAAGCTTTCTTT.

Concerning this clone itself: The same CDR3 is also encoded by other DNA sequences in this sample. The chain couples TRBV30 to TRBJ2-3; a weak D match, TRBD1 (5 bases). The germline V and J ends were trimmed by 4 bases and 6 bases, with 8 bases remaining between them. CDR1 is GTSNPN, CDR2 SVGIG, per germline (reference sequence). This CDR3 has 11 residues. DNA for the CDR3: TGTGCCTGGACATCAGGGGATACGCAGTATTTT. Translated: CAWTSGDTQYF.

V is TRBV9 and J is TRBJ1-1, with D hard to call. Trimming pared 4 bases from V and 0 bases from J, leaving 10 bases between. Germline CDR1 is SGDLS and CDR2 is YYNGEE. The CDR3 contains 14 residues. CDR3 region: CASSKEGLNTEAFF. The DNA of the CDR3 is TGTGCCAGCAGCAAGGAGGGATTGAACACTGAAGCTTTCTTT.

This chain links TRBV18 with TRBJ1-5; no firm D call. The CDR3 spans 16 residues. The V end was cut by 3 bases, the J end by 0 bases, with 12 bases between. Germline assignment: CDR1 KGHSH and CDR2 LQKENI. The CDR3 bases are TGTGCCAGCTCACCTTCAGGATGGAATAGCAATCAGCCCCAGCATTTT. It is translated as CASSPSGWNSNQPQHF.

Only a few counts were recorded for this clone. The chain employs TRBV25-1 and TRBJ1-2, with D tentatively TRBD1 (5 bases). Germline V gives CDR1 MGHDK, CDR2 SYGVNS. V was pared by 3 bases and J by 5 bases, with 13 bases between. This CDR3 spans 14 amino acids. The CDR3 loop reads CASSDPPKGYGYTF. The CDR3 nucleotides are TGTGCCAGCAGTGATCCACCGAAGGGGTATGGCTACACCTTC.

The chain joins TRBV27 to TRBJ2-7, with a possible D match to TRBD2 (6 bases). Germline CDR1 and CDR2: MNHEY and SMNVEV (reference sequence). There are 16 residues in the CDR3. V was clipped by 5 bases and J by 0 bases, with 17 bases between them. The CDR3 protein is CASSRAGGISSYEQYF. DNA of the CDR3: TGTGCCAGCAGTCGGGCCGGAGGGATCAGCTCCTACGAGCAGTACTTC.

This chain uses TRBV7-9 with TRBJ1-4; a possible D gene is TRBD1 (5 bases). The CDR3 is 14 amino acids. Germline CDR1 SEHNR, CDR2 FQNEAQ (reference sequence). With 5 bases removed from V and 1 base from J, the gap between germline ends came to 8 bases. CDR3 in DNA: TGTGCCAGCAGCCAGGGTGGAACTAATGAAAAACTGTTTTTT. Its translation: CASSQGGTNEKLFF.

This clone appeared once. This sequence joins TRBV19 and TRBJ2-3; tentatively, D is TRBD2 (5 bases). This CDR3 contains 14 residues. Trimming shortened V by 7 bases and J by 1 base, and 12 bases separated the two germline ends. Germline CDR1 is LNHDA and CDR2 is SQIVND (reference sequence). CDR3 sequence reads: CASNVGVGTDTQYF. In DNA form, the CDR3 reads TGTGCCAGTAACGTGGGAGTCGGCACAGATACGCAGTATTTT.

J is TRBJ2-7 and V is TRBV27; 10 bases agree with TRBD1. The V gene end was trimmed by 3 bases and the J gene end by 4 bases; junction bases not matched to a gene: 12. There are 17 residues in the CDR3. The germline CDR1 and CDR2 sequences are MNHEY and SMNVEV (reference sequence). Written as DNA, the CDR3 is TGTGCCAGCAGTTTTTCTGGCGTTTGGGACAGGGGTTACGAGCAGTACTTC. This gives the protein CASSFSGVWDRGYEQYF.